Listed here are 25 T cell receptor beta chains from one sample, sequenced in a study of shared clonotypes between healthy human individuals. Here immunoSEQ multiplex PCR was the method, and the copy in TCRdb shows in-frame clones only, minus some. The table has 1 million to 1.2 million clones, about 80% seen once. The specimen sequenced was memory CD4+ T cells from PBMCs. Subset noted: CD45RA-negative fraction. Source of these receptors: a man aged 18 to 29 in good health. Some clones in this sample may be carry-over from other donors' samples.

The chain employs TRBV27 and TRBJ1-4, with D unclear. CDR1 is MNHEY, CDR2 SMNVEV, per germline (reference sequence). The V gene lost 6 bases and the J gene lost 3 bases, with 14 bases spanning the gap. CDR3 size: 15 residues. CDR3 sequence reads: CASRRLQAANEKLFF. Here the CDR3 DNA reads TGTGCCAGCAGGCGCCTACAAGCTGCTAATGAAAAACTGTTTTTT.

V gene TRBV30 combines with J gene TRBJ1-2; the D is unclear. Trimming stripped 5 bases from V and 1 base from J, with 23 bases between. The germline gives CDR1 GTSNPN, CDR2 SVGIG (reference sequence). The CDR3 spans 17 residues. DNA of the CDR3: TGTGCCTGGCCCTTCTGGTTGGGGAGTCTGGTTAACTATGGCTACACCTTC. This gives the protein CAWPFWLGSLVNYGYTF. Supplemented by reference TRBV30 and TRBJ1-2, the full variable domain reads SQTIHQWPATLVQPVGSPLSLECTVEGTSNPNLYWYRQAAGRGLQLLFYSVGIGQISSEVPQNLSASRPQDRQFILSSKKLLLSDSGFYLCAWPFWLGSLVNYGYTFGSGTRLTVV.

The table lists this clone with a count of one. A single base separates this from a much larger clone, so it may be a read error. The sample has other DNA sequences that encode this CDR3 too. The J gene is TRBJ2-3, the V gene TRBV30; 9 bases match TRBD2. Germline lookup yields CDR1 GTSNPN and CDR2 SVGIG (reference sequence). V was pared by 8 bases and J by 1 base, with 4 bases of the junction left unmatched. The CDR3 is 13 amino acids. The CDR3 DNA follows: TGTGCCCGATCTAGCGGGGGCACAGATACGCAGTATTTT. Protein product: CARSSGGTDTQYF.

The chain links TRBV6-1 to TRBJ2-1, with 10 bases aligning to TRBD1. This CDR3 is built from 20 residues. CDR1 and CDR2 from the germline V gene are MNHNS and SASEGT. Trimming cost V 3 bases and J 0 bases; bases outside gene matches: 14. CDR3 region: CASSDRGQGIGRSSYNEQFF. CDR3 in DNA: TGTGCCAGCAGTGATAGGGGACAGGGGATCGGTAGGAGCTCCTACAATGAGCAGTTCTTC.

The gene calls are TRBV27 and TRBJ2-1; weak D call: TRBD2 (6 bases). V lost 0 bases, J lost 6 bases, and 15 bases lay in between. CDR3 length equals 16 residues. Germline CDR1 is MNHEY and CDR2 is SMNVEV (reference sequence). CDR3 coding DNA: TGTGCCAGCAGTTTATCTGGCGGGATCGTTGGCAATGAGCAGTTCTTC. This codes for CASSLSGGIVGNEQFF.

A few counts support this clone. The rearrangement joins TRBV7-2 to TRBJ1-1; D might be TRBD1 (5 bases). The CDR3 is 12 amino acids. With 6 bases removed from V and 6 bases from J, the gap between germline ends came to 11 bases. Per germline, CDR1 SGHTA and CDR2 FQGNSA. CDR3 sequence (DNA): TGTGCCAGCAGACCTAGGGGACCTGAAGCTTTCTTT. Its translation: CASRPRGPEAFF.

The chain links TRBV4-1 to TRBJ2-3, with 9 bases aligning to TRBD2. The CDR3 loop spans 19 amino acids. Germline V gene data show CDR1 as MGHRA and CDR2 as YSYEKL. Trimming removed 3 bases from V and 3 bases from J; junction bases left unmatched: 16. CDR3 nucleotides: TGCGCCAGCAGCCATCCCCCGGTTAGGCGGGAGGGAAGGACAGATACGCAGTATTTT. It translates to CASSHPPVRREGRTDTQYF.

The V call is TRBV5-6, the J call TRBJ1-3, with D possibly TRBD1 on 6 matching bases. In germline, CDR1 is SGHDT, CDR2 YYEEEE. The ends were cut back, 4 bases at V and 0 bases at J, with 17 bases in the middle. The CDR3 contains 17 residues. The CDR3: CASSIFGTQGSGNTIYF. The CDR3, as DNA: TGTGCCAGCAGCATCTTCGGAACACAGGGCTCTGGAAACACCATATATTTT. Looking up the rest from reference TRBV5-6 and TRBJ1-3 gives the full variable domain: DAGVTQSPTHLIKTRGQQVTLRCSPKSGHDTVSWYQQALGQGPQFIFQYYEEEERQRGNFPDRFSGHQFPNYSSELNVNALLLGDSALYLCASSIFGTQGSGNTIYFGEGSWLTVV.

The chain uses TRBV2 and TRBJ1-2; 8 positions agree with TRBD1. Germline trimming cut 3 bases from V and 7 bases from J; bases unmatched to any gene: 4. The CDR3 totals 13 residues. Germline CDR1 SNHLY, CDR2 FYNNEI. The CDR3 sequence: CASSEDRARGYTF. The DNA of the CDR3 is TGTGCCAGCAGTGAGGACAGGGCGCGTGGCTACACCTTC.

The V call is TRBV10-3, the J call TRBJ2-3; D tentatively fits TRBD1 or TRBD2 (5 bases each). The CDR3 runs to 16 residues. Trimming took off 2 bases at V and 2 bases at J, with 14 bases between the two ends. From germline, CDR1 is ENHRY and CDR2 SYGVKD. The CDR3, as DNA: TGTGCCATCAGTGAGGGGGGTTCGTGGGACACAGATACGCAGTATTTT. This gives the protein CAISEGGSWDTDTQYF.

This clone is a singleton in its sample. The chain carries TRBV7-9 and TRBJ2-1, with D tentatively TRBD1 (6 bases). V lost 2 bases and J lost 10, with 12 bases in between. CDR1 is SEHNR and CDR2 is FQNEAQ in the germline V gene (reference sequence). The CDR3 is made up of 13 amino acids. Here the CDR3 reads CASSLLGAGEQFF. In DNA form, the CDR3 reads TGTGCCAGCAGCTTACTGGGGGCCGGAGAGCAGTTCTTC.

As DNA, the CDR3 is TGCGCCAGCGGACTAGCGGAAGCCTACGAGCAGTACTTC. It yields the protein CASGLAEAYEQYF. V gene TRBV5-1 combines with J gene TRBJ2-7; 10 nucleotides match TRBD2. Germline CDR1 reads SGHRS; CDR2 reads YFSETQ. With 7 bases clipped from V and 2 bases from J, the junction kept 3 bases outside the gene matches. The CDR3 is 13 amino acids.

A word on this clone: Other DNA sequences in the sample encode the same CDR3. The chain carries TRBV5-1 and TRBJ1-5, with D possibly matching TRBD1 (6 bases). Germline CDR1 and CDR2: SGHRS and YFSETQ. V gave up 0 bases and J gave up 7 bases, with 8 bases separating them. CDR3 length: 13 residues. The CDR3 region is CASSLGTDQPQHF. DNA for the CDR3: TGCGCCAGCAGCTTGGGGACAGACCAGCCCCAGCATTTT.

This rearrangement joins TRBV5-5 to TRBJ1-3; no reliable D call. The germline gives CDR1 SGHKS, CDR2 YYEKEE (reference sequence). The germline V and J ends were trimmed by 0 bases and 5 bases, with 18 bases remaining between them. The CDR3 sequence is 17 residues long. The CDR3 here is CASSLVGWGDARNTIYF. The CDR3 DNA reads TGTGCCAGCAGCTTGGTCGGTTGGGGAGACGCACGAAACACCATATATTTT.

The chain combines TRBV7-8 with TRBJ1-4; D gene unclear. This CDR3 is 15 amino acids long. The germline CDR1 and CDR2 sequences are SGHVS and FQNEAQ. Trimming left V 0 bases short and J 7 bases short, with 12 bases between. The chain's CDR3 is CASSLAAVLGEKLFF. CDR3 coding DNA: TGTGCCAGCAGCTTAGCGGCCGTGTTAGGTGAAAAACTGTTTTTT. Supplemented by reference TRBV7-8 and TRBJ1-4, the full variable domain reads GAGVSQSPRYKVAKRGQDVALRCDPISGHVSLFWYQQALGQGPEFLTYFQNEAQLDKSGLPSDRFFAERPEGSVSTLKIQRTQQEDSAVYLCASSLAAVLGEKLFFGSGTQLSVL.

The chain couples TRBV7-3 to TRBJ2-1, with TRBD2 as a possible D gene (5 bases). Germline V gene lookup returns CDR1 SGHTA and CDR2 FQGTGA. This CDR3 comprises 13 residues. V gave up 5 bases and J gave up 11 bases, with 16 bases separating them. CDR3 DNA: TGTGCCAGCAGCCCCGGACTCCTGAATAAGCAGTTCTTC. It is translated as CASSPGLLNKQFF.

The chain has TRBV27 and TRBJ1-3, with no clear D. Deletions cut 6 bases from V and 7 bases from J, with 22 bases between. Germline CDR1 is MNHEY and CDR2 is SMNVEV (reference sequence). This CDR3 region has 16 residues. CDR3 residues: CASRPTFSARENTIYF. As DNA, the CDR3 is TGTGCCAGCAGACCGACTTTTTCTGCCCGCGAGAACACCATATATTTT.

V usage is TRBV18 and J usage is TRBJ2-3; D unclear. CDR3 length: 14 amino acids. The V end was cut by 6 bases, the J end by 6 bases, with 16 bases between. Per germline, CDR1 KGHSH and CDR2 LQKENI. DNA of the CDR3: TGTGCCAGCTCCCCCCTGAGCTACTATGATACGCAGTATTTT. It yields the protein CASSPLSYYDTQYF.

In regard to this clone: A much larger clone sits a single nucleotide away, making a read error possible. The chain's CDR3 is CAWGPFRGYTF. The CDR3 region has the DNA TGTGCCTGGGGACCCTTCCGGGGCTACACCTTC. The V gene is TRBV30, the J gene TRBJ1-2; D is uncertain. CDR3 length equals 11 residues. Germline V lookup: CDR1 GTSNPN, CDR2 SVGIG (reference sequence). Between the trimmed V and J ends, which lost 5 bases and 8 bases, there was a span of 12 bases.

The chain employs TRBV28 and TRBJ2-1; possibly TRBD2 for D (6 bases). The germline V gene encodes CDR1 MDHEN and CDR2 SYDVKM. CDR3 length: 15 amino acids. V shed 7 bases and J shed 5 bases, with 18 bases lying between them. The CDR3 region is CASTPTWTTDNEQFF. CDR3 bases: TGTGCCAGCACCCCAACGTGGACTACCGACAATGAGCAGTTCTTC.

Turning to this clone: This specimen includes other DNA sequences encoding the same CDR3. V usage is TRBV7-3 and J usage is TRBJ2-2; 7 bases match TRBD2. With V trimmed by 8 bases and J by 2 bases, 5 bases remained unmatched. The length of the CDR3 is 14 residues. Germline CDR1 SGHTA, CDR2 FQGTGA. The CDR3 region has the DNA TGTGCCAGCTCCAGACTAGCCAACACCGGGGAGCTGTTTTTT. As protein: CASSRLANTGELFF.

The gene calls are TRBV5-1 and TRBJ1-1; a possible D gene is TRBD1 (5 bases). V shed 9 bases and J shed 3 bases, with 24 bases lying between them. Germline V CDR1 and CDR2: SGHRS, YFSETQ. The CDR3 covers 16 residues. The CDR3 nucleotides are TGCGCCAACCACCCTAAGGAACTCGTGGGGGACACTGAAGCTTTCTTT. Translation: CANHPKELVGDTEAFF. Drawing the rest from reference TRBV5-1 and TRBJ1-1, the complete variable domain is KAGVTQTPRYLIKTRGQQVTLSCSPISGHRSVSWYQQTPGQGLQFLFEYFSETQRNKGNFPGRFSGRQFSNSRSEMNVSTLELGDSALYLCANHPKELVGDTEAFFGQGTRLTVV.

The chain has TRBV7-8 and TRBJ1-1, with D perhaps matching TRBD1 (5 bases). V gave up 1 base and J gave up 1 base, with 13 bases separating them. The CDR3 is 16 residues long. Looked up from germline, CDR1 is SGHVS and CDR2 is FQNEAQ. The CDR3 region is CASSLGWGDRNTEAFF. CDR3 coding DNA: TGTGCCAGCAGCTTAGGGTGGGGGGATAGGAACACTGAAGCTTTCTTT.

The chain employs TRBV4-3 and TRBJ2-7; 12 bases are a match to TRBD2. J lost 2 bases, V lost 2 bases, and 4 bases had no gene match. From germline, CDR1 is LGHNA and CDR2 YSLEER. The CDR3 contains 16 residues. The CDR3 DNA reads TGCGCCAGCAGCCAAACTCTAGCGGGAGGGCCCTACGAGCAGTACTTC. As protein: CASSQTLAGGPYEQYF.

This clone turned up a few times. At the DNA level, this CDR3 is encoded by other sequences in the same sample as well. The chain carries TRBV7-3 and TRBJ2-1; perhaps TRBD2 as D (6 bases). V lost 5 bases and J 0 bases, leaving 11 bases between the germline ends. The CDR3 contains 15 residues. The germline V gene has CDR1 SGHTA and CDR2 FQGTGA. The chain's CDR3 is CASSLGLPSYNEQFF. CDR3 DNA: TGTGCCAGCAGCCTGGGACTCCCCTCCTACAATGAGCAGTTCTTC.